Listed here are 21 T cell receptor beta chains from one sample, sequenced in a study of T-cell reconstitution after alpha-beta-depleted transplantation in children. Library preparation (for TCRbeta) was performed with unique molecular identifiers. Using its own MiXCR run on the PCR reads, TCRdb lists one record per CDR3 protein. Among some 490,000 distinct CDR3 sequences, approximately 12% were seen once, and the ten largest hold under 7%. The starting material was PBMCs from the stem cell graft donor, obtained from the stem cell graft. These receptors were taken from a human donor who donated a stem cell graft to a child with combined immunodeficiency.

The chain combines TRBV20-1 with TRBJ2-1; TRBD2 matches 10 bases. J was trimmed by 5 bases and V by 8 bases; bases with no gene match: 6. The CDR3 loop spans 13 amino acids. Per the germline V gene, CDR1 is DFQATT and CDR2 is SNEGSKA (reference sequence). The chain's CDR3 is CSTAGGPDNEQFF. CDR3 DNA: TGCAGTACAGCGGGGGGGCCAGACAATGAGCAGTTCTTC.

This clonotype was observed a few times. The chain joins TRBV5-1 to TRBJ2-5, with D tentatively TRBD2 (5 bases). Germline CDR1 is SGHRS and CDR2 is YFSETQ. The CDR3 covers 14 residues. V dropped 4 bases and J dropped 5 bases, with 15 bases sitting between them. Here the CDR3 DNA reads TGCGCCAGCAGCCCACAGACGGGGTGGGAGACCCAGTACTTC. It codes for CASSPQTGWETQYF. Using reference TRBV5-1 and TRBJ2-5 for the parts outside the CDR3, the full variable domain is KAGVTQTPRYLIKTRGQQVTLSCSPISGHRSVSWYQQTPGQGLQFLFEYFSETQRNKGNFPGRFSGRQFSNSRSEMNVSTLELGDSALYLCASSPQTGWETQYFGPGTRLLVL.

This clonotype was counted between two and nine times. This chain uses TRBV20-1 with TRBJ1-2; D gene uncertain. CDR1 DFQATT and CDR2 SNEGSKA come from the germline V gene (reference sequence). Trimming removed 3 bases from V and 0 bases from J, with 8 bases in between. The CDR3 totals 13 residues. The CDR3 here is CSASGSTNYGYTF. The CDR3 DNA sequence: TGCAGTGCTAGTGGGAGTACTAACTATGGCTACACCTTC.

V gene TRBV6-1 combines with J gene TRBJ2-7, with unresolved D. From germline, CDR1 is MNHNS and CDR2 SASEGT. There are 16 residues in the CDR3. V lost 2 bases, J lost 4 bases, and 18 bases lay in between. CDR3 amino acids: CASSEPESLGRYEQYF. In nucleotides, the CDR3 is TGTGCCAGCAGTGAACCGGAGAGCCTTGGACGATACGAGCAGTACTTC.

The gene calls are TRBV7-2 and TRBJ2-2, with unresolved D. The V gene lost 5 bases and the J gene lost 2 bases, with 9 bases spanning the gap. The CDR3 covers 14 residues. The germline V gene encodes CDR1 SGHTA and CDR2 FQGNSA. CDR3 in DNA: TGTGCCAGCAGCCACAGCGTCAACACCGGGGAGCTGTTTTTT. Translated, it gives CASSHSVNTGELFF. The whole variable domain, filled in from reference TRBV7-2 and TRBJ2-2, reads GAGVSQSPSNKVTEKGKDVELRCDPISGHTALYWYRQSLGQGLEFLIYFQGNSAPDKSGLPSDRFSAERTGGSVSTLTIQRTQQEDSAVYLCASSHSVNTGELFFGEGSRLTVL.

The CDR3 reads CASSVAGSGTSGPYNEQFF. The DNA of the CDR3 is TGTGCCAGCAGCGTAGCAGGTTCCGGGACTAGCGGTCCCTACAATGAGCAGTTCTTC. This chain links TRBV9 with TRBJ2-1; 11 bases align to TRBD2. This CDR3 is built from 19 residues. In germline, CDR1 is SGDLS, CDR2 YYNGEE. Trimming at V came to 0 bases and at J to 2 bases, leaving 10 bases not matched to a gene.

Only a few counts were recorded for this clonotype. The chain is built from TRBV5-1 and TRBJ2-7; TRBD2 agrees at 11 bases. This CDR3 region has 15 residues. CDR1 and CDR2 (germline): SGHRS, YFSETQ. V shed 3 bases, J shed 2 bases, and the junction held 4 bases outside the gene matches. CDR3 sequence: CASSSGTSGPYEQYF. CDR3 in DNA: TGCGCCAGCAGCTCCGGGACTAGCGGACCCTACGAGCAGTACTTC.

A few counts support this clonotype. The chain has TRBV7-9 and TRBJ2-1; TRBD2 matches 10 bases. The CDR3 is 15 residues long. Germline V CDR1 and CDR2: SEHNR, FQNEAQ (reference sequence). The trim removed 3 bases at V and 4 bases at J, leaving 3 bases unmatched. The CDR3 reads CASSFGLAAYNEQFF. In nucleotides, the CDR3 is TGTGCCAGCAGCTTCGGACTAGCGGCATACAATGAGCAGTTCTTC.

This chain links TRBV6-1 with TRBJ2-7; 11 nucleotides agree with TRBD2. The CDR3 has 15 residues. Germline loops: CDR1 MNHNS, CDR2 SASEGT. V gave up 5 bases and J gave up 3 bases; unmatched junction bases: 6. In nucleotides, the CDR3 is TGTGCCAGCAGTCCAACTAGCGGGAGATTCTACGAGCAGTACTTC. Protein product: CASSPTSGRFYEQYF.

At least ten counts were recorded for this clonotype. The V gene is TRBV5-6, the J gene TRBJ2-1; a weak D match, TRBD2 (7 bases). Trimming shortened V by 4 bases and J by 2 bases, and 16 bases separated the two germline ends. The CDR3 is made up of 16 amino acids. The germline CDR1 and CDR2 sequences are SGHDT and YYEEEE. CDR3 protein: CASSGEGGLTYNEQFF. The DNA for the CDR3 is TGTGCCAGCAGCGGGGAGGGGGGCCTCACCTACAATGAGCAGTTCTTC.

CDR3 DNA sequence: TGTGCTAGTGGCCCTGGACAGGGCACCTACAATGAGCAGTTCTTC. Translated, it gives CASGPGQGTYNEQFF. The chain recombines TRBV12-5 with TRBJ2-1; 8 bases are a match to TRBD1. This CDR3 spans 15 amino acids. V lost 6 bases and J lost 2; bases outside the gene matches: 6. Germline V lookup: CDR1 LGHNT, CDR2 FRNRAP.

This clonotype was seen repeatedly, ten times or more. This chain uses TRBV12-3 or TRBV12-4 with TRBJ2-7, with 11 bases fitting TRBD2. This CDR3 spans 16 amino acids. Unmatched junction bases numbered 9, after V lost 3 bases and J lost 5 bases. The CDR3 DNA is TGTGCCAGCAGTTTTTATAGCGGGGGGGACCTAGACGAGCAGTACTTC. It specifies CASSFYSGGDLDEQYF.

V is TRBV12-3 or TRBV12-4 and J is TRBJ2-5; possibly TRBD1 or TRBD2 for D (5 bases each). Trimming removed 5 bases at V and 4 bases at J, with 20 bases between. This CDR3 spans 16 amino acids. CDR3 amino acids: CASSTIPGPMGETQYF. As DNA, the CDR3 is TGTGCCAGCAGTACTATACCGGGACCTATGGGAGAGACCCAGTACTTC.

This clonotype has more than one count but fewer than ten. The chain uses TRBV12-3 or TRBV12-4 and TRBJ2-1; 10 nucleotides match TRBD1. The CDR3 covers 16 residues. Losses at the gene ends were 5 bases for V and 4 bases for J; bases not matched to a gene: 8. In DNA form, the CDR3 reads TGTGCCAGCAGTGCCGACAGGGGGCGAATTTACAATGAGCAGTTCTTC. Residues: CASSADRGRIYNEQFF.

This clonotype has a handful of counts. V and J are TRBV11-2 and TRBJ2-7; D remains ambiguous. Trimming left V 7 bases short and J 9 bases short, with 16 bases between. The CDR3 totals 12 residues. The germline CDR1 and CDR2 sequences are SGHAT and FQNNGV. The CDR3 sequence is CASNPGRRRQYF. CDR3 bases: TGTGCCAGCAACCCCGGACGCCGGCGGCAGTACTTC.

This clonotype was recorded many times. CDR3 region: CASIPSVSQGLGQETQYF. CDR3 DNA sequence: TGTGCCAGCATTCCAAGCGTCTCCCAGGGGCTTGGCCAAGAGACCCAGTACTTC. The rearrangement links TRBV12-3 or TRBV12-4 to TRBJ2-5; maybe TRBD1 (6 bases). This CDR3 region has 18 residues. Between the trimmed V and J ends, which lost 7 bases and 1 base, there was a span of 25 bases.

The DNA for the CDR3 is TGTGCCAGCAGCCCCGACAGGGAGTACACCGGGGAGCTGTTTTTT. Its protein product is CASSPDREYTGELFF. The gene calls are TRBV11-2 and TRBJ2-2; 7 nucleotides line up with TRBD1. The length of the CDR3 is 15 residues. Germline V gene lookup returns CDR1 SGHAT and CDR2 FQNNGV. After removal of 5 bases from V and 3 bases from J, the junction contained 6 bases not matched to a gene.

This clonotype was counted only a few times. The chain is built from TRBV7-9 and TRBJ2-7, with D hard to call. With 6 bases removed from V and 2 bases from J, the gap between germline ends came to 11 bases. The germline gives CDR1 SEHNR, CDR2 FQNEAQ (reference sequence). The length of the CDR3 is 13 residues. The DNA for the CDR3 is TGTGCCAGCAGTCTTCCGGCCACCTACGAGCAGTACTTC. Protein sequence: CASSLPATYEQYF.

This clonotype was seen ten or more times. The J gene is TRBJ2-1, the V gene TRBV13; tentatively, D is TRBD1 (6 bases). Germline V gives CDR1 PRHDT, CDR2 FYEKMQ (reference sequence). The CDR3 runs 14 residues. Trimming took 1 base from V and 7 from J, leaving 11 bases between them. The CDR3 loop is CASSLARGWNEQFF. The CDR3 bases are TGTGCCAGCAGCTTAGCTAGGGGGTGGAATGAGCAGTTCTTC. Drawing the rest from reference TRBV13 and TRBJ2-1, the complete variable domain is AAGVIQSPRHLIKEKRETATLKCYPIPRHDTVYWYQQGPGQDPQFLISFYEKMQSDKGSIPDRFSAQQFSDYHSELNMSSLELGDSALYFCASSLARGWNEQFFGPGTRLTVL.

This clonotype has a count of ten or more. This chain uses TRBV7-9 with TRBJ2-7; no clear D. Germline V gene lookup returns CDR1 SEHNR and CDR2 FQNEAQ (reference sequence). Trimming stripped 4 bases from V and 2 bases from J, with 15 bases between. The CDR3 has 15 residues. CDR3 residues: CASSYLYAFPYEQYF. The CDR3 DNA is TGTGCCAGCAGCTATTTATATGCTTTTCCCTACGAGCAGTACTTC.

This clonotype was counted at least ten times. The J gene is TRBJ2-2, the V gene TRBV4-2; D possibly corresponds to TRBD1 (5 bases). The V gene's germline CDR1 is LGHNA and CDR2 YNFKEQ. This CDR3 is 13 amino acids long. The V and J ends lost 9 bases and 0 bases respectively, with 8 bases between them. The CDR3 spells CASGAANTGELFF. CDR3 DNA: TGTGCCAGTGGGGCGGCGAACACCGGGGAGCTGTTTTTT.